This is a list of T cell receptor beta chains from one sample in a study of T cell changes during pregnancy in multiple sclerosis. Here immunoSEQ multiplex PCR was the method, and the copy in TCRdb shows in-frame clones only, minus some. Of 40,000 to 55,000 clones listed, approximately 94% are singletons. Sequences were derived from CD4+ T cells from peripheral blood mononuclear cells, sampled before pregnancy. All receptors derive from a female donor with multiple sclerosis, enrolled in a pregnancy study. The CDR3 runs from the conserved cysteine through the conserved F or W. The order of the fields is V gene, J gene, clone size, D gene, CDR3 DNA, CDR3 protein. A D gene is named only where the DNA matches it firmly. Clone size is stated in some rows and not others, as once, few, many or a class when expanded.

>TRBV19|TRBJ2-7|NA|TRBD1
TGTGCCAATAGTGACGGGGGACAGGGAGGCTACGAGCAGTACTTC
CANSDGGQGGYEQYF
>TRBV11-2|TRBJ1-4|NA|NA
TGTGCCAGCAGCCCAATGTCGGGGGAGATTGAAAAACTGTTTTTT
CASSPMSGEIEKLFF
>TRBV9|TRBJ2-2|few|NA
TGTGCCAGCAGCGTTACAGGGACCGGGGAGCTGTTTTTT
CASSVTGTGELFF
>TRBV19|TRBJ1-3|NA|TRBD1
TGTGCCAGTAGTTTCCCGACAGGGGCAATATATTTT
CASSFPTGAIYF
>TRBV19|TRBJ1-5|NA|NA
TGTGCCAGTAATCCGCGAAGCAATCAGCCCCAGCATTTT
CASNPRSNQPQHF
>TRBV4-1|TRBJ2-1|NA|NA
TGCGCCAGCAGCCAAGAAAGACAGGTACGGTTCTTC
CASSQERQVRFF
>TRBV9|TRBJ1-1|NA|NA
TGTGCCAGCAGCGTAGCGGGGTCGAAGGCTGAAGCTTTCTTT
CASSVAGSKAEAFF
>TRBV6-1|TRBJ2-2|NA|TRBD1
TGTGCCAGCAGAAGGACAGGGGAGGCCGGGGAGCTGTTTTTT
CASRRTGEAGELFF
>TRBV5-1|TRBJ2-2|once|NA
TGCGCCAGCAGCCCCCCCTATCCGGGTAACACCGGGGAGCTGTTTTTT
CASSPPYPGNTGELFF
>TRBV30|TRBJ2-1|NA|TRBD2
TGTGCCTGGTGGACTAGCGTCTACAATGAGCAGTTCTTC
CAWWTSVYNEQFF
>TRBV18|TRBJ2-1|NA|TRBD2
TGTGCCAGCTCCCCTCTACCCCTAGCGGACTCCCTTGAGCAGTTCTTC
CASSPLPLADSLEQFF
>TRBV29-1|TRBJ2-7|NA|NA
TGCAGCGTGCAGTTACAGGGACCCGAGCAGTACTTC
CSVQLQGPEQYF
>TRBV2|TRBJ1-2|NA|NA
TGTGCCAGCAGTGCCGGGACAAACTATGGCTACACCTTC
CASSAGTNYGYTF
>TRBV18|TRBJ2-5|NA|NA
TGTGCCAGCTCACCGTGGCTCCCCGGGGAGACCCAGTACTTC
CASSPWLPGETQYF
>TRBV4-3|TRBJ2-3|NA|NA
TGCGCCAGCAGCCAAGCCCCGGCAGCGAACACAGATACGCAGTATTTT
CASSQAPAANTDTQYF
>TRBV28|TRBJ1-5|NA|NA
TGTGCCAGCAGTCCTACCCAGACAAGTGTCAATCAGCCCCAGCATTTT
CASSPTQTSVNQPQHF
>TRBV7-2|TRBJ2-7|once|NA
TGTGCCAGCAGCCAGACAGACTACGAGCAGTACTTC
CASSQTDYEQYF
>TRBV29-1|TRBJ2-7|NA|TRBD1
TGCAGCGTTGAAGATTCGACAGGGTTGTCCTACGAGCAGTACTTC
CSVEDSTGLSYEQYF
>TRBV6-1|TRBJ1-5|NA|TRBD1
TGTGCCAGCGGCAGAGACAGGGCGGATCAGCCCCAGCATTTT
CASGRDRADQPQHF
>TRBV19|TRBJ1-2|NA|TRBD1
TGTGCCAGTACCTATACAGGGGGCTACGGCTACACCTTC
CASTYTGGYGYTF
>TRBV29-1|TRBJ1-1|NA|NA
TGCAGCGTTGTAAACACTGAAGCTTTCTTT
CSVVNTEAFF
>TRBV19|TRBJ2-2|NA|TRBD1
TGTGCCAGTAGTACAGGGGGCACGAACACCGGGGAGCTGTTTTTT
CASSTGGTNTGELFF
>TRBV5-4|TRBJ1-1|NA|NA
TGTGCCAGCAGCTCGGGGGATTTGGCTGAAGCTTTCTTT
CASSSGDLAEAFF
>TRBV6-5|TRBJ2-1|NA|NA
TGTGCCAGCAGGTACTTCGGGGAGCAGTTCTTC
CASRYFGEQFF
>TRBV27|TRBJ2-3|NA|NA
TGTGCCAGCAGTTCTAACGACCCAGGGAAGCATACGCAGTATTTT
CASSSNDPGKHTQYF
>TRBV15|TRBJ2-7|NA|NA
TGTGCCACCAGCAGAGATCCGGGGAGCTCCTACGAGCAGTACTTC
CATSRDPGSSYEQYF
>TRBV27|TRBJ2-1|NA|NA
TGTGCCAGCAGTTTACATGGGCCACGCTATGAGCAGTTCTTC
CASSLHGPRYEQFF
>TRBV7-9|TRBJ1-1|NA|TRBD1
TGTGCCAGCAGCGCCAGGGGGCTAACTGAAGCTTTCTTT
CASSARGLTEAFF
>TRBV5-1|TRBJ2-2|NA|TRBD1
TGCGCCAGCAGCTTAGGACAGGTCTACACCGGGGAGCTGTTTTTT
CASSLGQVYTGELFF
>TRBV4-2|TRBJ1-2|NA|NA
TGTGCCAGCAGCCCCTTGGACGGGAATAACTATGGCTACACCTTC
CASSPLDGNNYGYTF
>TRBV19|TRBJ1-1|NA|TRBD1
TGTGCCAGTAAGGCAGGACAGGGGGTTTTCGAAGCTTTCTTT
CASKAGQGVFEAFF
>TRBV5-1|TRBJ2-2|NA|NA
TGCGCCAGCAGTTTACAGAACACCGGGGAGCTGTTTTTT
CASSLQNTGELFF
>TRBV25-1|TRBJ1-2|NA|TRBD1
TGTGCCAGCAGTAAGGGACAGGGGGTGAATGGCTACACCTTC
CASSKGQGVNGYTF
>TRBV6-4|TRBJ1-2|few|NA
TGTGCCAGCAGCCCATCCTTAGCCAACTATGGCTACACCTTC
CASSPSLANYGYTF
>TRBV19|TRBJ2-1|NA|NA
TGTGCCAGTTCTCGCGTGTACAATGAGCAGTTCTTC
CASSRVYNEQFF
>TRBV6-1|TRBJ2-7|NA|NA
TGTGCCAGCCGCCGGGACTTACACTACGAGCAGTACTTC
CASRRDLHYEQYF
>TRBV5-1|TRBJ1-4|NA|NA
TGCGCCAGCAGCTTGGGGGGCCAGGGGAATGAAAAACTGTTTTTT
CASSLGGQGNEKLFF
>TRBV27|TRBJ2-5|NA|TRBD1
TGTGCCAGCAGTTTCCTACAGGGGGGAGAGACCCAGTACTTC
CASSFLQGGETQYF
>TRBV9|TRBJ1-3|NA|NA
TGTGCCAGCAGCGTAGCTGAGACTCGCTCTGGAAACACCATATATTTT
CASSVAETRSGNTIYF
>TRBV6-1|TRBJ1-1|NA|NA
TGTGCCAGCAGGTCTCAGGGGAAGGGTACTGAAGCTTTCTTT
CASRSQGKGTEAFF
>TRBV28|TRBJ1-5|NA|NA
TGTGCCAGCAACGAGATTTACGGCAATCAGCCCCAGCATTTT
CASNEIYGNQPQHF
>TRBV6-5|TRBJ2-1|NA|TRBD2
TGTGCCAGCATCCCCCTAGCGGGAGGTGAGCAGTTCTTC
CASIPLAGGEQFF
>TRBV2|TRBJ2-1|NA|NA
TGTGCCAGCAGTGAAGGACTGCTAAGAACGAATGAGCAGTTCTTC
CASSEGLLRTNEQFF
>TRBV28|TRBJ2-2|NA|NA
TGTGCCAGCAGTTTATCTGTCACCGGGGAGCTGTTTTTT
CASSLSVTGELFF
>TRBV7-9|TRBJ2-4|NA|NA
TGTGCCAGCCACAGGGAGGGCAAAAACATTCAGTACTTC
CASHREGKNIQYF
>TRBV19|TRBJ2-5|NA|NA
TGTGCCAGTAGTATGGAGGGGATCCAAGAGACCCAGTACTTC
CASSMEGIQETQYF
>TRBV5-1|TRBJ2-2|NA|TRBD1
TGCGCCAGCAGCCCCAGACAGGGATTGACCGGGGAGCTGTTTTTT
CASSPRQGLTGELFF
>TRBV7-8|TRBJ1-2|NA|NA
TGTGCCACCTCTTTGGGTGAGGCCTATGGCTACACCTTC
CATSLGEAYGYTF
>TRBV28|TRBJ2-5|NA|NA
TGTGCCAGCAGCCGGATCGGGTGGGAGACCCAGTACTTC
CASSRIGWETQYF
>TRBV18|TRBJ1-1|NA|NA
TGTGCCAGCTCCCCCAGGGAATTGAACACTGAAGCTTTCTTT
CASSPRELNTEAFF
>TRBV18|TRBJ1-1|once|NA
TGTGCCAGCTCATCGAGGGCTATATGTAGCACTGAAGCTTTCTTT
CASSSRAICSTEAFF
>TRBV6-1|TRBJ1-2|NA|NA
TGTGCCAGCAGTGAAGCGCTTGGGACATTTGGCTACACCTTC
CASSEALGTFGYTF
>TRBV14|TRBJ2-3|NA|TRBD1
TGTGCCAGCAGCCAGGACAGGGTCGCAGATACGCAGTATTTT
CASSQDRVADTQYF
>TRBV27|TRBJ2-5|NA|TRBD1
TGTGCCAGCAGTTTAAAGACAGGGGGCGGCCAGTACTTC
CASSLKTGGGQYF